This T cell receptor beta chain was captured in a study of blood T cell repertoires in COVID-19. Across the whole study: COVID-19 samples from acute and convalescent phases originated in the United States, Italy and Spain. PBMCs, B-cell-depleted T cells, or T cells were the source of the cDNA or gDNA that made up the material.

In the study's own analysis: Amplification of reference gene primers provided the estimated nucleated cell counts. Clones were sequenced by immunoSEQ multiplex PCR, and TCRdb holds only the in-frame ones, with some missing. For V, J and clone size, that table is used; D and trimming come from the DNA. The data show about 170,000 clones, 82% seen once. The specimen was peripheral blood. This TCR was recovered from an elderly woman with acute or convalescent COVID-19.

CDR3 loop: CASSPTGEGTQYF. CDR3 coding DNA: TGTGCCAGCTCACCGACAGGGGAGGGTACGCAGTATTTT. The chain has TRBV18 and TRBJ2-3, with D perhaps matching TRBD1 (8 bases). The CDR3 extends over 13 amino acids. V lost 3 bases and J 8 bases, leaving 12 bases between the germline ends. Germline V lookup: CDR1 KGHSH, CDR2 LQKENI.